These 5 T cell receptor beta chains were sequenced from one sample in a study of CD8 T cell repertoires and HIV-1 epitope variants. Their antigens remain unidentified. The method was immunoSEQ multiplex PCR; TCRdb's version includes in-frame clones alone and lacks a portion of them. Of 4,000 to 5,000 clones listed, more than 60% were seen once; the top ten hold approximately 44%. Sample: cultured CD8+ T cells derived from PBMCs. These receptors were taken from a male donor with HIV.

This clone was counted only a few times. This chain connects TRBV4-3 to TRBJ2-7; 9 positions agree with TRBD2. Losses at the gene ends were 0 bases for V and 3 bases for J; bases not matched to a gene: 6. The CDR3 contains 16 residues. Germline V gene data show CDR1 as LGHNA and CDR2 as YSLEER. The CDR3 protein is CASSQEAGTSNYEQYF. The CDR3 coding sequence is TGCGCCAGCAGCCAAGAAGCCGGGACTAGCAACTACGAGCAGTACTTC.

Comment on this clone: A far larger clone differs by one base, so this is likely a read error. The genes are TRBV28 and TRBJ1-1, with 10 bases lining up with TRBD1. The CDR3 extends over 17 amino acids. Germline assignment: CDR1 MDHEN and CDR2 SYDVKM. In nucleotides, the CDR3 is TGTTCCAGCAGTTCCCCCGGGACAGGGGTGATTTCCACTGAAGCTTTCTTT. Translated: CSSSSPGTGVISTEAFF.

J is TRBJ2-7 and V is TRBV7-4; TRBD1 aligns across 7 bases. The CDR3 runs 11 residues. Germline CDR1 SGHVT, CDR2 SQSDAQ. V lost 8 bases, J lost 5 bases, and 3 bases stayed unmatched. The CDR3 is CASATGDEQYF. The CDR3 DNA is TGTGCCAGCGCAACAGGGGACGAGCAGTACTTC.

In its sample, this clone ranks as large. This rearrangement joins TRBV28 to TRBJ1-1, with D tentatively TRBD1 (6 bases). Germline values: CDR1 MDHEN, CDR2 SYDVKM. With 10 bases removed from V and 1 base from J, the gap between germline ends came to 16 bases. This CDR3 has 14 residues. CDR3 DNA: TGTGCCACCTTTCCGACAGGCTCGAACACTGAAGCTTTCTTT. This codes for CATFPTGSNTEAFF.

This chain links TRBV4-2 with TRBJ2-3, with 10 bases matching TRBD1. V gave up 0 bases and J gave up 3 bases; unmatched junction bases: 15. There are 20 residues in the CDR3. Germline CDR1 is LGHNA and CDR2 is YNFKEQ. CDR3 residues: CASSQDPGTGVGDLTDTQYF. DNA for the CDR3: TGTGCCAGCAGCCAAGATCCCGGGACAGGGGTAGGGGATTTAACAGATACGCAGTATTTT.